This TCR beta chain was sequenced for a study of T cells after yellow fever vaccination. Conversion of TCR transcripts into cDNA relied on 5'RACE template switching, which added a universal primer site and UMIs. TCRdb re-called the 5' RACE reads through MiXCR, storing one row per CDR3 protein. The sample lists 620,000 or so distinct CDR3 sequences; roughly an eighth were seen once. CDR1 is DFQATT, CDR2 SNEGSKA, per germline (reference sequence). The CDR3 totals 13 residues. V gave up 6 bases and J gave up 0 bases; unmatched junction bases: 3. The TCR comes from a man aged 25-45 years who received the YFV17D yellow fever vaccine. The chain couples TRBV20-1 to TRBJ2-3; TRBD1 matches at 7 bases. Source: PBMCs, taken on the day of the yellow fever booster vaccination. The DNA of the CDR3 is TGCAGTGCCCACAGGGGTAGCACAGATACGCAGTATTTT. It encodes CSAHRGSTDTQYF.